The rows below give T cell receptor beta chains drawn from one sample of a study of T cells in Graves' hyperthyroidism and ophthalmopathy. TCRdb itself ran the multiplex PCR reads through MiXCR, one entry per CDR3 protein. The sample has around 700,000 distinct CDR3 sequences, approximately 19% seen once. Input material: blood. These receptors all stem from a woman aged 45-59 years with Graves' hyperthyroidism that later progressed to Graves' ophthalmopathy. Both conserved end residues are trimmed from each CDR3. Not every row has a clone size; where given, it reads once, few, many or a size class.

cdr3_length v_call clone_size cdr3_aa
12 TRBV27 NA ATAWGSSYNEQF
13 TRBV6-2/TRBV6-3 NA ASRRTGFDSYEQY
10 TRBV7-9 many ASSLDTGPQY
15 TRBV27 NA ASSPLRQGDYNSPLH
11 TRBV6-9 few ASSYSWSTEAF
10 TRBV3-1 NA ASSQDEAQQY
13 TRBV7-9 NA ASSLARAAKDTQY
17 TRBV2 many ASSERGTRGRIWGPEAF
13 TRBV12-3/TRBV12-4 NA ASMRGQGSNQPQH
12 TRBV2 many ASSETGVSYEQY
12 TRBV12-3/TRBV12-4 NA ASRERENTGELF
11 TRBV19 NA ASKTDPMGEQY
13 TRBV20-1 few SARVTSGTGVEQY
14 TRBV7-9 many ASTRQGRGLNTEAF
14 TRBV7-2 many ASSLTSGAFYNEQF
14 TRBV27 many ASRGTGVSVDQPQH
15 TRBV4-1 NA ASSQDKSRRGNEKLF
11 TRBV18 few ASLRGLEDTQY
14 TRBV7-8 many ASSRTSGGALDTQY
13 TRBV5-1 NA ASSLVFSGEDEQF
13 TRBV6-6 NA ASSYGASITDTQY
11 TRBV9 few ASSVAGLVGYT
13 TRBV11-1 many ASSLLPGSNTEAF
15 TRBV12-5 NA ASGLVLAGQGSDTQY
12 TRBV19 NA ASNPGRRDQPQH
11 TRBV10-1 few ASGDSDTGELF
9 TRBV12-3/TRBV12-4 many ASSFVDEQF
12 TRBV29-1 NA SVEALEPNTEAF
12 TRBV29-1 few SVEADSGGETQY
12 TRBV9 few ASSVGYRGYEQY
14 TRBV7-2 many ASSLAGGGAGETQY
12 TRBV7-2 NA ASSLARAAPPLH
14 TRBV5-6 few ASSLMAGEGDTEAF
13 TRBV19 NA ASSAGDRLNTEAF
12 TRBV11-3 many ASSLAGGDTEAF
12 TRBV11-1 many ASSPPGRAKTQY
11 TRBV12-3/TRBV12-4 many ASRTAGVETQY
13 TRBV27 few ASSRDRAGNQPQH
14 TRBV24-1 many ATSDWDYSGTGELF
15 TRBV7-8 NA ASSLASQLLTNEKLF
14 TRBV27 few ASSLYGGQINQPQH
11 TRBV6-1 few ASSDWLNNEQF
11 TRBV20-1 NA SAQRAGPYEQY
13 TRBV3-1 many ASSQGPPLTDTQY
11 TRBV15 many ATDPRGGETQY
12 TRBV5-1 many ASQQGALAYEQY
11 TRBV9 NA ASSAHHTGELF